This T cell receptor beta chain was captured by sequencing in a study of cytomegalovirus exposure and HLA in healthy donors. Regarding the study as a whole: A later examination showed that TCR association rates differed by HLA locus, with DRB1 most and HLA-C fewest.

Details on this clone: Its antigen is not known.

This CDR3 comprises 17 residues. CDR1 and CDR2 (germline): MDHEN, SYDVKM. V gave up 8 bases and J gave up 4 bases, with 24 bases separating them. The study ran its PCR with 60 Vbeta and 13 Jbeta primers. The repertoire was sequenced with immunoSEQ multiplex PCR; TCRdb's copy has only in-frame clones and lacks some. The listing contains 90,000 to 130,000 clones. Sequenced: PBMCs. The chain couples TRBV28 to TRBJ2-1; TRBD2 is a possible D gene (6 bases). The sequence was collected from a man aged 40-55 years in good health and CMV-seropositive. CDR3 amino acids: CASDSPITRAGYNEQFF. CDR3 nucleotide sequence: TGTGCCAGCGATAGCCCCATAACACGCGCGGGATACAATGAGCAGTTCTTC.